Listed below are T cell receptor beta chains from one sample, sequenced in a study of blood T cell repertoires in COVID-19. The protocol was immunoSEQ multiplex PCR, while the TCRdb copy is restricted to in-frame clones and leaves out a portion. In the table there are about 520,000 clones, approximately 85% of which are singletons. The sample was peripheral blood. These receptors were obtained from a human donor in a cohort sampled during active COVID-19. Each CDR3 is given with its conserved first and last residue. A D gene is named only where the DNA matches it firmly. Where a row states a size, it is once, few, many or the class of an expanded clone; other rows omit it.

j_call	d_call	v_call	clone_size	cdr3_nt	cdr3_aa
TRBJ1-2	.	TRBV19	once	TGTGCCAGTAGTACCTCCCAGGATACCGGAGGCTACACCTTC	CASSTSQDTGGYTF
TRBJ2-7	TRBD1	TRBV5-1	once	TGCGCCAGCAGCAAGACAGGGGGCACCTACGAGCAGTACTTC	CASSKTGGTYEQYF
TRBJ1-4	TRBD1	TRBV4-2	.	TGTGCCAGCAGCCTACCGGGACAGGGCGGAGGGGAAAAACTGTTTTTT	CASSLPGQGGGEKLFF
TRBJ1-4	TRBD1	TRBV9	.	TGTGCCAGCAGCCCCGGGACAGGGACGATTGAAAAACTGTTTTTT	CASSPGTGTIEKLFF
TRBJ1-4	.	TRBV7-9	once	TGTGCCAGCAGCTCAGTCAGGGCTAATGAAAAACTGTTTTTT	CASSSVRANEKLFF
TRBJ2-1	TRBD2	TRBV4-1	.	TGCGCCAGCAGCCCCCGGGGGGTACTAGCGGGAGAGGGCAATGAGCAGTTCTTC	CASSPRGVLAGEGNEQFF
TRBJ2-7	.	TRBV4-1	.	TGCGCCAGCAGCCCGCGGGAGAGTGGCAGGGGCCACGAGCAGTACTTC	CASSPRESGRGHEQYF
TRBJ2-1	.	TRBV19	.	TGTGCCAGTAGTATGGGCGGGATATTGAATGAGCAGTTCTTC	CASSMGGILNEQFF
TRBJ2-7	.	TRBV10-1	.	TGCGCCAAGACTAGGGAACCTCCCTACGAGCAGTACTTC	CAKTREPPYEQYF
TRBJ2-5	.	TRBV2	few	TGTGCCAGCATGAGGAACGGCGGGGAGACCCAGTACTTC	CASMRNGGETQYF
TRBJ2-7	.	TRBV6-5	.	TGTGCCAGCATTCCGGACTTACCCAACGAGCAGTACTTC	CASIPDLPNEQYF
TRBJ1-1	.	TRBV5-1	.	TGCGCCAGCAGCTTGGAGGGAGGGAAATACACTGAAGCTTTCTTT	CASSLEGGKYTEAFF
TRBJ1-5	.	TRBV7-9	.	TGTGCCAGCAGCAGGGAATCTAACCAGCCCCAGCATTTT	CASSRESNQPQHF
TRBJ2-1	TRBD1	TRBV6-5	few	TGTGCCAGCAGTCGGACAGGGAGCTCCTACAATGAGCAGTTCTTC	CASSRTGSSYNEQFF
TRBJ2-6	TRBD1	TRBV30	.	TGTGCCTGGAGTACAGGGGCTGGGGCCAACGTCCTGACTTTC	CAWSTGAGANVLTF
TRBJ1-2	.	TRBV28	once	TGTGCCAGCAGTCCTACAGGTTACTATGGCTACACCTTC	CASSPTGYYGYTF
TRBJ2-3	.	TRBV5-1	few	TGCGCCAGCAGCTTGGGCGGGGCTCTCACAGATACGCAGTATTTT	CASSLGGALTDTQYF
TRBJ2-7	TRBD2	TRBV28	.	TGTGCCAGCAGTGCCATCGGACTAGCGGGAGGAACGGGTCACGAGCAGTACTTC	CASSAIGLAGGTGHEQYF
TRBJ2-3	TRBD2	TRBV5-1	.	TGCGCCAGCAGCTTGCAGGGAGGAGCGGGAGACACAGATACGCAGTATTTT	CASSLQGGAGDTDTQYF
TRBJ1-3	.	TRBV19	.	TGTGCCAGTACTCGAGATCGGGACACCATATATTTT	CASTRDRDTIYF
TRBJ2-5	.	TRBV11-1	.	TGTGCCAGCAGCTCACAGGGTTACCAGTACTTC	CASSSQGYQYF
TRBJ1-2	.	TRBV20-1	.	TGCAGTGCTAAACAGGACTATGGCTACACCTTC	CSAKQDYGYTF
TRBJ2-2	.	TRBV9	.	TGTGCCAGCAGCGTAATGGAGGTCTCCATTACACCCGGGGAGCTGTTTTTT	CASSVMEVSITPGELFF
TRBJ2-5	TRBD1	TRBV5-5	.	TGTGCCAGCAGCTTGGGTGGACAGGGGGGAGAGACCCAGTACTTC	CASSLGGQGGETQYF
TRBJ1-2	.	TRBV9	.	TGTGCCAGCAGCGTAGTTCCCAGGGACTATGGCTACACCTTC	CASSVVPRDYGYTF
TRBJ2-7	.	TRBV11-2	.	TGTGCCAGCAGCCCGGTGGAGGGGCACGAGCAGTACTTC	CASSPVEGHEQYF
TRBJ2-1	.	TRBV27	once	TGTGCCACCAGATGGGACACCCACAATGAGCAGTTCTTC	CATRWDTHNEQFF
TRBJ2-4	TRBD2	TRBV19	.	TGTGCCAGCGGGGACTATCTAGCCAAAAACATTCAGTACTTC	CASGDYLAKNIQYF
TRBJ1-4	.	TRBV5-1	.	TGCGCCAGCAGTCCCGACAGCGGGAATGAAAAACTGTTTTTT	CASSPDSGNEKLFF
TRBJ1-5	TRBD1	TRBV28	.	TGTGCCAGCAGTTTTGGGGGGAGACAGGGCGGCAATCAGCCCCAGCATTTT	CASSFGGRQGGNQPQHF
TRBJ1-4	.	TRBV7-8	.	TGTGCCAGCAGCTTAGTGAAGGGGGGGAATGAAAAACTGTTTTTT	CASSLVKGGNEKLFF
TRBJ2-5	.	TRBV3-1/TRBV3-2	.	TGTGCCAGCAGCCAAGATAGAGAGACCCAGTACTTC	CASSQDRETQYF
TRBJ1-2	.	TRBV7-2	many	TGTGCCAGCAGCCAAAATTACTATGGCTACACCTTC	CASSQNYYGYTF
TRBJ2-3	.	TRBV27	.	TGTGCCAGCAGTTTACGGGCCTTCACCGGGACTCCGAACACAGATACGCAGTATTTT	CASSLRAFTGTPNTDTQYF
TRBJ2-1	.	TRBV24-1	.	TGTGCCACCGTGGGGAGGAGAAGTGATGAGCAGTTCTTC	CATVGRRSDEQFF
TRBJ2-3	.	TRBV12-3/TRBV12-4	once	TGTGCCAGCAGCACAAGTAGCACAGATACGCAGTATTTT	CASSTSSTDTQYF
TRBJ2-3	TRBD1	TRBV6-5	.	TGTGCCAGCAGTTCCTGGACAGGCAGCACAGATACGCAGTATTTT	CASSSWTGSTDTQYF
TRBJ1-1	.	TRBV12-3/TRBV12-4	few	TGTGCCACCACAATGAACACTGAAGCTTTCTTT	CATTMNTEAFF
TRBJ1-5	.	TRBV23-1	.	TGCGCCAGCAGTCAATCGTCGGGGGGAAGGAATCAGCCCCAGCATTTT	CASSQSSGGRNQPQHF
TRBJ2-6	.	TRBV5-1	.	TGCGCCAGCAGCGGCCTAGGCCGCTCTGGGGCCAACGTCCTGACTTTC	CASSGLGRSGANVLTF
TRBJ2-7	TRBD1	TRBV2	once	TGTGCCAGCAGGGTGGGACAGGCCTACGAGCAGTACTTC	CASRVGQAYEQYF
TRBJ2-7	.	TRBV3-1/TRBV3-2	.	TGTGCCAGCAGCGGAAGGGGGTATGGCACCCACTCCTACGAGCAGTACTTC	CASSGRGYGTHSYEQYF
TRBJ2-5	.	TRBV5-1	.	TGCGCCAGCAGCTCCTTAGCGAGTTCCGGGGAGACCCAGTACTTC	CASSSLASSGETQYF
TRBJ1-1	.	TRBV27	.	TGTGCCAGCAGTGCACCGGGGAAGGGGAACACTGAAGCTTTCTTT	CASSAPGKGNTEAFF
TRBJ1-5	.	TRBV5-6	.	TGTGCCAGCAGCTTGAAGGGGGGGACGAGCAATCAGCCCCAGCATTTT	CASSLKGGTSNQPQHF
TRBJ1-6	.	TRBV28	.	TGTGCCAGCACAAGAACAGCGGATTCACCCCTCCACTTT	CASTRTADSPLHF
TRBJ2-1	.	TRBV5-1	.	TGCGCCAGCAGCTTAAACATCGGGTCGACTGAGCAGTTCTTC	CASSLNIGSTEQFF
TRBJ1-1	.	TRBV28	few	TGTGCCAGCATAAGGGGCGGCACTGAAGCTTTCTTT	CASIRGGTEAFF
TRBJ2-1	TRBD1	TRBV7-3	.	TGTGCCAGCAGCTTAAATGGCAGGGGGTTACCCAATGAGCAGTTCTTC	CASSLNGRGLPNEQFF
TRBJ1-1	TRBD1	TRBV5-8	.	TGTGCCAGCAGCTTGATTCCGGACAGGGGTGAAGCTTTCTTT	CASSLIPDRGEAFF
TRBJ2-5	TRBD1	TRBV9	.	TGTGCCAGCAGCGTAGGTACAGGGGGAGGAGAGACCCAGTACTTC	CASSVGTGGGETQYF
TRBJ2-1	.	TRBV7-6	.	TGTGCCAGCAGCTTTCCAAGTGGGAGCTCCTACAATGAGCAGTTCTTC	CASSFPSGSSYNEQFF
TRBJ1-5	.	TRBV18	.	TGTGCCAGCTCGCCGGACAGAAATCAGCCCCAGCATTTT	CASSPDRNQPQHF
TRBJ2-2	.	TRBV15	.	TGTGCCACCAGCATAAGCCGCACCGGGGAGCTGTTTTTT	CATSISRTGELFF